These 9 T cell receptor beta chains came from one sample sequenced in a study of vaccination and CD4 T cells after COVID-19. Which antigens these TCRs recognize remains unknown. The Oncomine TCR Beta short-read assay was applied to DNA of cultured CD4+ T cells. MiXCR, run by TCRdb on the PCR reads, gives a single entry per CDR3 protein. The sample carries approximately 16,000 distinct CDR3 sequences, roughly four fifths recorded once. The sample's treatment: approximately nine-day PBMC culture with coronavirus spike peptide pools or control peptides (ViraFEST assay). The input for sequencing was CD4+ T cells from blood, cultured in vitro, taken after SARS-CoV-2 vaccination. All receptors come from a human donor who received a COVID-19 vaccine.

CDR3 in amino acids: CSASLAGGLWRETQYF. The CDR3 DNA reads as TGCAGTGCTAGCCTAGCGGGGGGGCTTTGGCGAGAGACCCAGTACTTC. The gene calls are TRBV20-1 and TRBJ2-5, with TRBD2 matching over 12 bases. Trimming removed 3 bases from V and 4 bases from J; junction bases left unmatched: 9. The germline CDR1 and CDR2 sequences are DFQATT and SNEGSKA (reference sequence). This CDR3 has 16 amino acids.

CDR3 in DNA: TGTGCCACCAGCAGGGGCTTCCGGGACAGAAAAAACATTCAGTACTTC. Its translation: CATSRGFRDRKNIQYF. The chain has TRBV15 and TRBJ2-4; 7 bases agree with TRBD1. Germline values: CDR1 LNHNV, CDR2 YYDKDF (reference sequence). The V gene end was trimmed by 3 bases and the J gene end by 4 bases; junction bases not matched to a gene: 9. The length of the CDR3 is 16 residues.

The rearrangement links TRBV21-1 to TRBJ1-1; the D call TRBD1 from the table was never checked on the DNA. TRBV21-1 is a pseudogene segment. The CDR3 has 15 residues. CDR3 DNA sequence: TGTGCCAGCAGCCTTAGGGACAGGGGGAGCACTGAAGCTTTCTTT. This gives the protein CASSLRDRGSTEAFF.

This CDR3 is CSAPPPGRYGYTF. The CDR3 bases are TGCAGTGCCCCCCCCCCGGGACGGTATGGCTACACCTTC. The chain combines TRBV20-1 with TRBJ1-2; D perhaps matches TRBD1 (5 bases). The CDR3 extends over 13 amino acids. Between the trimmed V and J ends, which lost 6 bases and 5 bases, there was a span of 16 bases. In germline, CDR1 is DFQATT, CDR2 SNEGSKA (reference sequence).

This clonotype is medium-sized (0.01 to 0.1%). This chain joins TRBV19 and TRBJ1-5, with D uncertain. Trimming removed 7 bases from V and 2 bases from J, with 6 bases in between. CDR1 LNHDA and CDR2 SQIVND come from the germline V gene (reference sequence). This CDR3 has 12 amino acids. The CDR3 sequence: CASKSGNQPQHF. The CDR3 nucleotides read TGTGCCAGTAAGAGCGGCAATCAGCCCCAGCATTTT. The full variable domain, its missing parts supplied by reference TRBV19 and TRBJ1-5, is DGGITQSPKYLFRKEGQNVTLSCEQNLNHDAMYWYRQDPGQGLRLIYYSQIVNDFQKGDIAEGYSVSREKKESFPLTVTSAQKNPTAFYLCASKSGNQPQHFGDGTRLSIL.

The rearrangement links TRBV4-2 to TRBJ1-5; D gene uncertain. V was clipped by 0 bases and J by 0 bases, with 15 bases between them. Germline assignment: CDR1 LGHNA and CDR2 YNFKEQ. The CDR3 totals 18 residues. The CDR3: CASSQDSGDTGSNQPQHF. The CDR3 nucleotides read TGTGCCAGCAGCCAAGATTCCGGGGATACCGGTAGCAATCAGCCCCAGCATTTT.

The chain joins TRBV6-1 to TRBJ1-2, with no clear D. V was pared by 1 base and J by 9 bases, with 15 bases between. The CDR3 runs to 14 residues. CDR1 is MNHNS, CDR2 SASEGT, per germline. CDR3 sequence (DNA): TGTGCCAGCAGTGAAGTCGACCCTGGCGGTAGCTACACCTTC. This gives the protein CASSEVDPGGSYTF.

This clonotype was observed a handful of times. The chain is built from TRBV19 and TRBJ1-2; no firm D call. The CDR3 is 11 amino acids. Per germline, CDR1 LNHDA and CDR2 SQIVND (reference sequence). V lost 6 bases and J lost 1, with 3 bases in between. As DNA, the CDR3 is TGTGCCAGTAGGGATAACTATGGCTACACCTTC. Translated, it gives CASRDNYGYTF.

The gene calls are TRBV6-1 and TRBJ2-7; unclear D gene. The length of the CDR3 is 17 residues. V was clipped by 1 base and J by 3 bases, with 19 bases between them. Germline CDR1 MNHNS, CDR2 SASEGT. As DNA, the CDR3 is TGTGCCAGCAGTGAAGTTCCGTCTGTAGGGCAGAACTACGAGCAGTACTTC. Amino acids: CASSEVPSVGQNYEQYF.